This T cell receptor beta chain derives from a study of graft-versus-host responses after intestinal transplantation (dated by TCRdb to 2020 to 2023). Context from the whole study: The transplants that recipients received were multivisceral, liver-intestinal, or isolated intestinal. Anti-thymocyte globulin induction was given to all recipients, followed by maintenance tacrolimus and steroids for 2 to 4 years. After intestinal transplantation, graft-versus-host and host-versus-graft alloreactive T cell clones were followed in the graft, circulation and bone marrow using bulk TCR-beta CDR3 sequencing. To identify alloreactive clones, pre-transplant mixed lymphocyte reaction products were sequenced and then compared with unstimulated pre-transplant donor and recipient T cells. The cohort enrolled 20 to 25 intestinal transplant recipients including one retransplant, and a few patients lacking pretransplant specimens were excluded. A peak of at least 4% donor T cells among recipient peripheral blood mononuclear cells was the definition used for donor T cell macrochimerism. Samples from three later patients were sequenced in-house on an Illumina MiSeq with MiXCR processing rather than by the commercial service. Study-wide findings and limitations: The conclusions were limited by the relatively low number and heterogeneity of the intestinal transplant patients. Peak levels of circulating GvH clones were associated with declines in HvG clones early after transplant. In patients with donor T cell macrochimerism, the allografts had high GvH to HvG T cell clonal ratios. GvH clones were detected in recipient bone marrow, and some appeared earlier in ileal mucosa or blood, consistent with an intestinal mucosal origin.

Explained via the paper, the time point label denotes: cells obtained before transplantation from donor or recipient. CD3+CD4+ and CD3+CD8+ populations were FACS-sorted from unstimulated pre-transplant donor and recipient cells taken from spleen or lymph nodes. The protocol used for the library was the immunoSEQ multiplex PCR assay. In most patients, genomic DNA was isolated using the Qiagen DNeasy Blood and Tissue Kit and sent frozen to Adaptive Biotechnologies for TCR sequencing. Adaptive Biotechnologies carried out high-throughput TCR-beta CDR3 sequencing of genomic DNA for most patients. The authors processed their data as follows. Adaptive's ImmunoSEQ software was the source of the TCR sequencing data for 15 to 20 patients, while a few other patients were processed with MiXCR and VDJtools. To correct CD4 versus CD8 sorting errors, any sequence found in both subsets at a frequency ratio below 5:1 was removed. CDR3 nucleotide sequences shared by donor and recipient were removed because the origin of these sequences could not be assigned. To count as alloreactive, a clone needed at least 2-fold expansion over unstimulated cells and a minimum CFSE-low frequency of 0.002% (template counts) or 0.001% (read counts). Mappable clones were those detected in sequenced pre-transplant spleen, lymph node, or MLR CFSE-low populations of the donor or recipient. The cumulative frequency of alloreactive clones was calculated as a percentage of all sequences, weighted by copy number. This is the immuneACCESS table as TCRdb keeps it, with only in-frame sequences that have V and J called. A part of the clones is gone; compared with another copy, unresolved V genes explain less than half, and the rest is unexplained. That table is the source of V, J and clone size, and D and trimming were worked out from the DNA. In this sample the table shows approximately 86,000 clones, around 93% of which occur a single time. Jointly, the top ten make up around 0.38% of the sample.

The CDR3 has 14 amino acids, counting the end cysteine and phenylalanine. The read is trimmed to its CDR3 DNA, 42 bases read in frame from base 1. As encoded in the germline V gene, CDR1 is MGHDK while CDR2 is SYGVNS. The junction carries 14 bases between V and J, which are trimmed by 2 bases and 6 bases respectively. As for this clone: What antigen it recognizes has not been identified. There are no base qualities to consult, and no much larger clone falls within one base.

This sequence originates from a human donor who was the organ donor for an intestinal transplant. Sequencing used unstimulated CD8+ T cells sorted from spleen or lymph node cells, obtained before transplant. In this chain, TRBV25-1 is recombined with TRBJ2-7; the D segment could be TRBD1, given 6 matching bases. The CDR3 corresponds to CASSEVGGRGEQYF. The nucleotide sequence reads as follows: TGTGCCAGCAGTGAAGTTGGGGGCAGGGGCGAGCAGTACTTC.